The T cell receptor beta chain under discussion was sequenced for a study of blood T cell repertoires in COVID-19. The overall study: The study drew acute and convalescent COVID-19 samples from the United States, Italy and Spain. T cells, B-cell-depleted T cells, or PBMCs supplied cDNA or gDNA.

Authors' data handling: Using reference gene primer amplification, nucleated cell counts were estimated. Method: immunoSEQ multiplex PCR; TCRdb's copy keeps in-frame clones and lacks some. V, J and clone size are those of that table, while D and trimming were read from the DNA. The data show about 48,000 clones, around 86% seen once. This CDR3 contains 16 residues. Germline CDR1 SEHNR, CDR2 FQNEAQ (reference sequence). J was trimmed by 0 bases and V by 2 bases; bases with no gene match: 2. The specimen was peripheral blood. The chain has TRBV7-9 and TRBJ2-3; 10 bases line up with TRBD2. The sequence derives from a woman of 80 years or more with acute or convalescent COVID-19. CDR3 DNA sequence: TGTGCCAGCAGCTTAAAACTAGCGGGGAGCACAGATACGCAGTATTTT. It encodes CASSLKLAGSTDTQYF.